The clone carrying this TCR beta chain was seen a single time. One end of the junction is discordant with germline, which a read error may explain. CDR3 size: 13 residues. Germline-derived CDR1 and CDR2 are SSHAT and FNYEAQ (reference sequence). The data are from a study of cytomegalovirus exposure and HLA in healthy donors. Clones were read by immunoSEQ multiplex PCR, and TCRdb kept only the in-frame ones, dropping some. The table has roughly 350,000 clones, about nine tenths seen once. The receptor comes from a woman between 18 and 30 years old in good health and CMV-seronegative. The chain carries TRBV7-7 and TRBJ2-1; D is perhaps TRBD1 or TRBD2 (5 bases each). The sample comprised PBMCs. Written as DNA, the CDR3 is TGTGCTAGCAGCTTAGCGTTGGACAAGGGGCAGTTCTTC. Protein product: CASSLALDKGQFF.